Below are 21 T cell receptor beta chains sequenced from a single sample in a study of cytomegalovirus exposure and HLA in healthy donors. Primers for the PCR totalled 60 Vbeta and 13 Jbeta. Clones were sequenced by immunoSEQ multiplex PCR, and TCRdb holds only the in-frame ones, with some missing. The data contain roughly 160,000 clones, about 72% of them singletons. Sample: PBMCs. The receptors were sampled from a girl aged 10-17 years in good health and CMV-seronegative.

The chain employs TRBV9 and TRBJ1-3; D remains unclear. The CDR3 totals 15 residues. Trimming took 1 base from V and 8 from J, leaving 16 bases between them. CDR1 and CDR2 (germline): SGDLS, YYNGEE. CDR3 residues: CASSVFGEEVDTIYF. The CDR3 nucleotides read TGTGCCAGCAGCGTATTCGGGGAGGAAGTAGACACCATATATTTT.

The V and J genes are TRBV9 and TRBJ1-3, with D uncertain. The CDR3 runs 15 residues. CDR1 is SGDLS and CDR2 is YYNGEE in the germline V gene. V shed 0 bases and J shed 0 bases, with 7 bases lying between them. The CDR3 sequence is CASSVDWSSGNTIYF. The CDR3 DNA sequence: TGTGCCAGCAGCGTAGACTGGAGCTCTGGAAACACCATATATTTT.

CDR3 loop: CASSLGTGLYEQYF. The CDR3 DNA is TGTGCCAGCAGCTTGGGGACAGGACTTTACGAGCAGTACTTC. This chain joins TRBV5-6 and TRBJ2-7, with 7 positions matching TRBD1. Germline trimming cut 0 bases from V and 4 bases from J; bases unmatched to any gene: 4. The CDR3 contains 14 residues. CDR1 is SGHDT and CDR2 is YYEEEE in the germline V gene.

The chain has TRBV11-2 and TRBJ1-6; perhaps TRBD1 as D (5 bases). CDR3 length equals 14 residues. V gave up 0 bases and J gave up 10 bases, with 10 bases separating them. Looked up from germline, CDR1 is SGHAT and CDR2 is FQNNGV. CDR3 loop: CASSLDGRVSPLHF. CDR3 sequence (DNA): TGTGCCAGCAGCTTAGATGGCAGGGTGTCACCCCTCCACTTT.

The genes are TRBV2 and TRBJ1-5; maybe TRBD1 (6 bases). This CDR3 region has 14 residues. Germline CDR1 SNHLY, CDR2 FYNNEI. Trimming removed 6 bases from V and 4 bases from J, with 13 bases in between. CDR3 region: CASSHRVVNQPQHF. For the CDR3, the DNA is TGTGCCAGCAGCCACAGGGTAGTGAATCAGCCCCAGCATTTT.

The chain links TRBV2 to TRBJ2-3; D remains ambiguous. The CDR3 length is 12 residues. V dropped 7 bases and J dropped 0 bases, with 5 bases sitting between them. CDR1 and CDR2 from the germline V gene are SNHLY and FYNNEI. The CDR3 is CASTPSTDTQYF. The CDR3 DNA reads TGTGCCAGCACTCCCAGCACAGATACGCAGTATTTT.

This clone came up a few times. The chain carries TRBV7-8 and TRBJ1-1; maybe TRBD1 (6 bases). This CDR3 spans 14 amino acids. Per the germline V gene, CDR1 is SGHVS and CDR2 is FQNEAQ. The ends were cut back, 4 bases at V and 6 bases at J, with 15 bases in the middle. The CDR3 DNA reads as TGTGCCAGCAGCTCCGGGACATTTTCGGCTGAAGCTTTCTTT. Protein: CASSSGTFSAEAFF.

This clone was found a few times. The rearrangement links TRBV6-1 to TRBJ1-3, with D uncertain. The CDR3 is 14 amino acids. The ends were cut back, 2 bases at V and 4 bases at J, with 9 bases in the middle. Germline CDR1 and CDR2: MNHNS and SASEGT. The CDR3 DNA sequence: TGTGCCAGCAGTGAACGGGGTTCGGGAAACACCATATATTTT. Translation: CASSERGSGNTIYF.

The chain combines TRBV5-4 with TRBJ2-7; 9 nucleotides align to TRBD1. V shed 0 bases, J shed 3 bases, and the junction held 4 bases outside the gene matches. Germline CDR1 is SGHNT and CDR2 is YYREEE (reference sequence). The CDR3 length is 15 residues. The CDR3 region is CASSLAGQGIYEQYF. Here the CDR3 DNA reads TGTGCCAGCAGCTTGGCGGGACAGGGAATCTACGAGCAGTACTTC.

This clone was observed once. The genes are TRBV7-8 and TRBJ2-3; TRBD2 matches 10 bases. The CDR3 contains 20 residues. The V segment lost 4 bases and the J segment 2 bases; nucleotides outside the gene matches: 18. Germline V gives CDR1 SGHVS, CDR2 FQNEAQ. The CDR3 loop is CASSYTYPLAGTPSTDTQYF. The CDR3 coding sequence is TGTGCCAGCAGCTACACCTACCCACTAGCGGGGACTCCCTCCACAGATACGCAGTATTTT.

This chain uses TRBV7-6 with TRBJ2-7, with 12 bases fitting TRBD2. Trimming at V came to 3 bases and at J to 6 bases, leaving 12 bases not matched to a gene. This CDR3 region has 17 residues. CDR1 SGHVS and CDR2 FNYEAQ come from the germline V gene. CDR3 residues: CASSFGKGLAGAPEQYF. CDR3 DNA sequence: TGTGCCAGCAGCTTCGGGAAGGGACTAGCGGGTGCTCCCGAGCAGTACTTC.

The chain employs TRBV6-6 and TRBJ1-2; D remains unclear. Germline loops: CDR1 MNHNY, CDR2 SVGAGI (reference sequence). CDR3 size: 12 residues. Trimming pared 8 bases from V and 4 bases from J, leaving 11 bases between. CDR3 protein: CASAEGRYGYTF. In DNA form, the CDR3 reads TGTGCCAGCGCGGAGGGTCGCTATGGCTACACCTTC.

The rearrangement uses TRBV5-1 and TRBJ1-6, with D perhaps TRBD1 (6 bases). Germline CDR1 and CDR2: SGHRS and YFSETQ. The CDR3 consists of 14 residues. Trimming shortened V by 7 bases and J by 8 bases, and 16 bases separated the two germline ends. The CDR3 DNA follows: TGCGCCAGCGGATTAACAGGGTGGGATTCACCCCTCCACTTT. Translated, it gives CASGLTGWDSPLHF.

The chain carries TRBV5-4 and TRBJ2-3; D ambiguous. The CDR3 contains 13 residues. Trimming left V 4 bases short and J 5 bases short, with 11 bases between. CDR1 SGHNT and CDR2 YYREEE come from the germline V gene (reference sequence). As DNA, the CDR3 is TGTGCCAGCAGCCCGGCAGAGGTAGATACGCAGTATTTT. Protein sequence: CASSPAEVDTQYF.

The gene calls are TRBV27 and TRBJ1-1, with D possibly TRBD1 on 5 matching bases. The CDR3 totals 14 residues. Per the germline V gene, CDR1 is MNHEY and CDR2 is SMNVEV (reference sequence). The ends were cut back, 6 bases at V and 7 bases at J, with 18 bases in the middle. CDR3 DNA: TGTGCCAGCAGACCTCCCGGGGGGGAAATTGAAGCTTTCTTT. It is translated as CASRPPGGEIEAFF.

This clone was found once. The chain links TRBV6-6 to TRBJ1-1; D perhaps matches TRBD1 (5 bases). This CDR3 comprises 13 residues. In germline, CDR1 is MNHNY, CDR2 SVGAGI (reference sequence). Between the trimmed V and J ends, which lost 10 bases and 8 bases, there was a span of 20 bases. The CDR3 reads CATSRQGASEAFF. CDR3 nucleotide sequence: TGTGCCACCTCCCGGCAGGGCGCCTCGGAAGCTTTCTTT.

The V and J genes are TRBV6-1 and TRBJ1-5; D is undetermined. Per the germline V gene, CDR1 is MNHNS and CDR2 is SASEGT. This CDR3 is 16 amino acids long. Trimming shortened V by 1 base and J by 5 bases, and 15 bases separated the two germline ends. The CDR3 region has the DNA TGTGCCAGCAGTGAAGTGGGTTGGGCGGGTGATCAGCCCCAGCATTTT. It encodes CASSEVGWAGDQPQHF.

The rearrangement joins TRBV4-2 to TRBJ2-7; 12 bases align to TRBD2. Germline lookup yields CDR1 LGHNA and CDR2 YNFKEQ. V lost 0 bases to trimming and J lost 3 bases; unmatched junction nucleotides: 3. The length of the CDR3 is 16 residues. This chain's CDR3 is CASSQERTSGVYEQYF. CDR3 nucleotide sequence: TGTGCCAGCAGCCAAGAGCGGACTAGCGGGGTCTACGAGCAGTACTTC.

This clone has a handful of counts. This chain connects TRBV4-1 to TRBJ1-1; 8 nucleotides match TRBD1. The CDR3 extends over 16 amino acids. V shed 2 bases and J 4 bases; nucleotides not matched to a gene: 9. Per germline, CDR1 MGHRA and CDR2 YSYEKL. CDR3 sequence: CASSQYWRQGFTEAFF. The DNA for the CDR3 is TGCGCCAGCAGCCAATATTGGAGACAGGGGTTCACTGAAGCTTTCTTT.

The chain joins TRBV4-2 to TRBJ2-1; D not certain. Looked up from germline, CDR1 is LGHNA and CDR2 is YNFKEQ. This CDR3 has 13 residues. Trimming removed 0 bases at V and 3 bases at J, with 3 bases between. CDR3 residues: CASSQDNYNEQFF. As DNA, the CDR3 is TGTGCCAGCAGCCAAGATAACTACAATGAGCAGTTCTTC.

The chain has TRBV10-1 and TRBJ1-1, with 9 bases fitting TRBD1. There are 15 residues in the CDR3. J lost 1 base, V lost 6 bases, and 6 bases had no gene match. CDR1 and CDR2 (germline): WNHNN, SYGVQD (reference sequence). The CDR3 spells CASSVGQGGNTEAFF. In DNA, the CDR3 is TGCGCCAGCAGCGTGGGACAGGGAGGGAACACTGAAGCTTTCTTT.